Listed below are T cell receptor beta chains from one sample, sequenced in a study of T cells in Graves' hyperthyroidism and ophthalmopathy. MiXCR was run by TCRdb on the multiplex PCR reads, yielding one entry per CDR3 protein. This table holds around 760,000 distinct CDR3 sequences, 30% to 40% found once. Sequencing used blood. These receptor sequences come from a woman between 35 and 50 years old with Graves' hyperthyroidism. CDR3s include the opening cysteine and the closing phenylalanine or tryptophan. A D gene is named only where the DNA matches it firmly. Some rows have no size entry. The others give once, few or many, or a class for an expanded clone.

v_gene: TRBV6-2/TRBV6-3
abundance: few
d_gene: NA
j_gene: TRBJ1-5
CDR3nt: TGTGCCAGCAGTTTATCCCACGCCTTTAGAGCCCAGCATTTT
CDR3aa: CASSLSHAFRAQHF

v_gene: TRBV5-1
abundance: few
d_gene: NA
j_gene: TRBJ2-5
CDR3nt: TGCGCCAGCAGCTTGGGGGTTGGGACCCAAGAGACCCAGTACTTC
CDR3aa: CASSLGVGTQETQYF

v_gene: TRBV6-5
abundance: NA
d_gene: NA
j_gene: TRBJ2-7
CDR3nt: TGTGCCAGCAGTTACACTAAAGTGGCTGCCTACGAGCAGTACTTC
CDR3aa: CASSYTKVAAYEQYF

v_gene: TRBV5-1
abundance: NA
d_gene: NA
j_gene: TRBJ1-4
CDR3nt: TGTGCCAGCAGCTTCGTCGCGGGGGGACTGTTTTTT
CDR3aa: CASSFVAGGLFF

v_gene: TRBV5-1
abundance: few
d_gene: NA
j_gene: TRBJ1-2
CDR3nt: TGCGCCAGCAGCGGACGGGACCCCGCAGCTAACTATGGCTACACCTTC
CDR3aa: CASSGRDPAANYGYTF

v_gene: TRBV5-1
abundance: NA
d_gene: TRBD1
j_gene: TRBJ2-5
CDR3nt: TGCGCCAGCAGCAGTACTACACACAGGGGGGCGGCCGAGACCCAGTACTTC
CDR3aa: CASSSTTHRGAAETQYF

v_gene: TRBV30
abundance: NA
d_gene: NA
j_gene: TRBJ1-5
CDR3nt: TGTGCCTGGAGTGTACGGGGGGGGCTTAGTCAGCCCCAGCATTTT
CDR3aa: CAWSVRGGLSQPQHF

v_gene: TRBV12-3/TRBV12-4
abundance: many
d_gene: TRBD1
j_gene: TRBJ1-1
CDR3nt: TGTGCCAGCAGGACAGGGGGTGGGGGACCTGAAGCTTTCTTT
CDR3aa: CASRTGGGGPEAFF

v_gene: TRBV12-5
abundance: NA
d_gene: NA
j_gene: TRBJ1-1
CDR3nt: TGTGCTAGTGGTTTGGTACTCGGCCTCCCCCATAAGAACACTGAAGCTTTCTTT
CDR3aa: CASGLVLGLPHKNTEAFF

v_gene: TRBV29-1
abundance: many
d_gene: TRBD1
j_gene: TRBJ1-5
CDR3nt: TGCAGCGTTAACTCCGGACAGGGTGATCAGCCCCAGCATTTT
CDR3aa: CSVNSGQGDQPQHF

v_gene: TRBV7-9
abundance: few
d_gene: TRBD1
j_gene: TRBJ2-2
CDR3nt: TGTGCCAGCAGCGCGCGACAGGGCCCTAACACCGGGGAGCTGTTTTTT
CDR3aa: CASSARQGPNTGELFF

v_gene: TRBV15
abundance: NA
d_gene: NA
j_gene: TRBJ1-1
CDR3nt: TGTGCCACCAGCAGACAGGACGCTGAAGCTTTCTTT
CDR3aa: CATSRQDAEAFF

v_gene: TRBV6-5
abundance: few
d_gene: NA
j_gene: TRBJ1-5
CDR3nt: TGTGCCAGCGGCCAGGATCTCAATCAGCCCCAGCATTTT
CDR3aa: CASGQDLNQPQHF

v_gene: TRBV5-6
abundance: many
d_gene: TRBD1
j_gene: TRBJ1-5
CDR3nt: TGTGCCAGCAGTACAGGGGGCATCAAGCCCCAGCATTTT
CDR3aa: CASSTGGIKPQHF

v_gene: TRBV19
abundance: NA
d_gene: TRBD2
j_gene: TRBJ2-3
CDR3nt: TGTGCCAGTAGTCCCGGGGGGACCACAGATACGCAGTATTTT
CDR3aa: CASSPGGTTDTQYF

v_gene: TRBV11-3
abundance: NA
d_gene: TRBD1
j_gene: TRBJ2-6
CDR3nt: TGTGCCAGCAGCCCTAGGGACAGTGAGTCTGGGGCCAACGTCCTGACTTTC
CDR3aa: CASSPRDSESGANVLTF

v_gene: TRBV10-2
abundance: NA
d_gene: TRBD1
j_gene: TRBJ1-5
CDR3nt: TGCGCCATCAGTAAGCCGGGACAGAGCAATCAGCCCCAGCATTTT
CDR3aa: CAISKPGQSNQPQHF

v_gene: TRBV20-1
abundance: NA
d_gene: TRBD1
j_gene: TRBJ1-5
CDR3nt: TGCAGTGCTACCCCCCCGAGGGACAGGGGACGATATAACCAGCCCCAGCATTTT
CDR3aa: CSATPPRDRGRYNQPQHF

v_gene: TRBV12-3/TRBV12-4
abundance: NA
d_gene: NA
j_gene: TRBJ2-6
CDR3nt: TGTGCCAGCAGTTTAACCCTGGGATTAAGCTCTGGGGCCAACGTCCTGACTTTC
CDR3aa: CASSLTLGLSSGANVLTF

v_gene: TRBV7-9
abundance: NA
d_gene: NA
j_gene: TRBJ2-5
CDR3nt: TGTGCCAGCAGCTTAGGGCGGGGGCACCAAGAGACCCAGTACTTC
CDR3aa: CASSLGRGHQETQYF

v_gene: TRBV12-3/TRBV12-4
abundance: few
d_gene: NA
j_gene: TRBJ1-6
CDR3nt: TGTGCCAGCAGCGTCAAGGGCGAAAATTCACCCCTCCACTTT
CDR3aa: CASSVKGENSPLHF

v_gene: TRBV7-2
abundance: NA
d_gene: TRBD2
j_gene: TRBJ2-5
CDR3nt: TGTGCCAGCAGCTTTATTTTTCCGGGAGGGCTGGGGACCCAGTACTTC
CDR3aa: CASSFIFPGGLGTQYF

v_gene: TRBV7-3
abundance: many
d_gene: NA
j_gene: TRBJ1-5
CDR3nt: TGTGCCAGCAGCTTATTGTCCAGGGAGAATCAGCCCCAGCATTTT
CDR3aa: CASSLLSRENQPQHF

v_gene: TRBV20-1
abundance: NA
d_gene: TRBD1
j_gene: TRBJ1-6
CDR3nt: TGCAGTGCCACAGGGGGGTGGCCTAATTCACCCCTCCACTTT
CDR3aa: CSATGGWPNSPLHF